A single sample is the source of the 23 T cell receptor beta chains below, sequenced in a study of blood T cell repertoires in COVID-19. Some clones are missing from TCRdb's copy, which holds only in-frame ones; the method was immunoSEQ multiplex PCR. The sample has about 210,000 clones, roughly 90% seen once. Sequenced material: peripheral blood. The receptors derive from a man younger than 35 with active or convalescent COVID-19.

The gene calls are TRBV7-2 and TRBJ1-6, with a possible D match to TRBD1 (6 bases). Germline CDR1 reads SGHTA; CDR2 reads FQGNSA. V lost 1 base, J lost 9 bases, and 13 bases lay in between. This CDR3 contains 15 residues. CDR3 nucleotides: TGTGCCAGCAGCTTAGAGGGCAGGGGACGTTCACCCCTCCACTTT. Translation gives CASSLEGRGRSPLHF.

V and J are TRBV2 and TRBJ1-1; D remains unclear. Germline V gives CDR1 SNHLY, CDR2 FYNNEI. V was trimmed by 3 bases and J by 5 bases, leaving 7 bases between them. The CDR3 is 12 residues long. The CDR3 bases are TGTGCCAGCAGTGATAGAATAACTGAAGCTTTCTTT. Translation gives CASSDRITEAFF.

The chain recombines TRBV6-5 with TRBJ1-1, with D perhaps TRBD1 (6 bases). V was cut by 5 bases and J by 0 bases, with 13 bases left in between. The CDR3 loop spans 15 amino acids. CDR1 is MNHEY, CDR2 SVGAGI, per germline. The CDR3 DNA reads as TGTGCCAGCAGTACGGACAGCTCTCTGAACACTGAAGCTTTCTTT. Translation gives CASSTDSSLNTEAFF.

The rearrangement uses TRBV6-5 and TRBJ2-7; possible D gene TRBD2, 6 bases. Trimming stripped 4 bases from V and 3 bases from J, with 16 bases between. CDR3 length: 15 amino acids. Germline CDR1 and CDR2: MNHEY and SVGAGI. The CDR3 sequence: CASSWGIAVSYEQYF. The CDR3 nucleotides read TGTGCCAGCAGTTGGGGGATAGCGGTGAGCTACGAGCAGTACTTC.

The CDR3 DNA reads TGTGCCAGCAGCCCCGGGACAGGGGAGGTCTATGGCTACACCTTC. This sequence encodes CASSPGTGEVYGYTF. The genes are TRBV9 and TRBJ1-2; 10 nucleotides agree with TRBD1. Looked up from germline, CDR1 is SGDLS and CDR2 is YYNGEE. The CDR3 is 15 amino acids. V shed 4 bases and J 4 bases; nucleotides not matched to a gene: 7. The full variable domain, with the rest looked up from reference TRBV9 and TRBJ1-2, is DSGVTQTPKHLITATGQRVTLRCSPRSGDLSVYWYQQSLDQGLQFLIQYYNGEERAKGNILERFSAQQFPDLHSELNLSSLELGDSALYFCASSPGTGEVYGYTFGSGTRLTVV.

V is TRBV6-2 or TRBV6-3 and J is TRBJ1-1; TRBD1 aligns across 10 bases. V gave up 5 bases and J gave up 2 bases; unmatched junction bases: 5. The CDR3 consists of 15 residues. CDR1 MNHEY and CDR2 SVGEGT come from the germline V gene. The CDR3 here is CASSPGQGRNTEAFF. The DNA for the CDR3 is TGTGCCAGCAGTCCGGGACAGGGGCGCAACACTGAAGCTTTCTTT.

This clone was seen a single time. The chain uses TRBV5-1 and TRBJ1-2, with D possibly matching TRBD1 (6 bases). CDR1 and CDR2 (germline): SGHRS, YFSETQ. The CDR3 spans 13 residues. The V end was cut by 4 bases, the J end by 6 bases, with 13 bases between. CDR3 protein: CASSPHNRDGYTF. The CDR3 DNA reads TGCGCCAGCAGCCCCCATAACAGGGATGGCTACACCTTC.

This rearrangement joins TRBV6-2 or TRBV6-3 to TRBJ2-7; a weak D match, TRBD1 (5 bases). The V gene's germline CDR1 is MNHEY and CDR2 SVGEGT. The CDR3 length is 16 residues. V was trimmed by 5 bases and J by 6 bases, leaving 23 bases between them. CDR3 sequence (DNA): TGTGCCAGCAGTGCCCCAGGGATTAGGATTGGGCGCGAGCAGTACTTC. Its protein product is CASSAPGIRIGREQYF.

V and J are TRBV7-9 and TRBJ1-2; TRBD1 might be the D (6 bases). V was shortened by 1 base and J by 3 bases, with 12 bases between the two germline ends. The CDR3 totals 15 residues. CDR1 SEHNR and CDR2 FQNEAQ come from the germline V gene (reference sequence). The CDR3 region is CASSLDSGVDYGYTF. In DNA form, the CDR3 reads TGTGCCAGCAGCTTAGATTCAGGGGTGGACTATGGCTACACCTTC.

The chain has TRBV15 and TRBJ1-6; 7 bases are a match to TRBD1. This CDR3 has 17 amino acids. J was trimmed by 9 bases and V by 0 bases; bases with no gene match: 11. The germline CDR1 and CDR2 sequences are LNHNV and YYDKDF (reference sequence). The CDR3 nucleotides are TGTGCCACCAGCAGAGATCCCCAGACAGGGTTTGGTTCACCCCTCCACTTT. It yields the protein CATSRDPQTGFGSPLHF.

The chain employs TRBV13 and TRBJ2-6, with 8 bases matching TRBD1. V lost 4 bases to trimming and J lost 0 bases; unmatched junction nucleotides: 5. Germline assignment: CDR1 PRHDT and CDR2 FYEKMQ (reference sequence). The CDR3 has 17 amino acids. The DNA for the CDR3 is TGTGCCAGCAGCTCGGGGACAGGTCTCTCTGGGGCCAACGTCCTGACTTTC. Encoded protein: CASSSGTGLSGANVLTF.

This sequence joins TRBV29-1 and TRBJ1-3, with D perhaps matching TRBD1 (6 bases). The V end lost 2 bases, the J end lost 3 bases, and 11 bases lay between the germline ends. The CDR3 is 14 residues long. Germline V CDR1 and CDR2: SQVTM, ANQGSEA. CDR3 DNA sequence: TGCAGCGTTGAACCACAGGGTTTTGGAAACACCATATATTTT. Its translation is CSVEPQGFGNTIYF.

This chain uses TRBV5-1 with TRBJ2-3; 9 bases align to TRBD2. The CDR3 is 15 residues long. With V trimmed by 4 bases and J by 1 base, 4 bases remained unmatched. The V gene's germline CDR1 is SGHRS and CDR2 YFSETQ. The CDR3 DNA reads TGCGCCAGCAGCCTGACTAGCGGTCGCACAGATACGCAGTATTTT. It translates to CASSLTSGRTDTQYF.

CDR3: CAWSALETGGADTGELFF. The CDR3 DNA sequence: TGTGCCTGGAGTGCCCTCGAGACAGGGGGCGCGGACACCGGGGAGCTGTTTTTT. The J gene is TRBJ2-2, the V gene TRBV30, with 10 bases matching TRBD1. J gave up 3 bases and V 1 base, and 11 bases lay outside the gene matches. The CDR3 has 18 residues. Germline V gene lookup returns CDR1 GTSNPN and CDR2 SVGIG (reference sequence).

J is TRBJ1-6 and V is TRBV30; D unclear. Germline V lookup: CDR1 GTSNPN, CDR2 SVGIG (reference sequence). The ends were cut back, 2 bases at V and 4 bases at J, with 12 bases in the middle. The CDR3 contains 15 residues. CDR3 in amino acids: CAWSPSANYNSPLHF. Written as DNA, the CDR3 is TGTGCCTGGAGTCCATCAGCGAATTATAATTCACCCCTCCACTTT.

CDR3 amino acids: CASSVGSSGRAYEQYF. The CDR3 coding sequence is TGTGCCAGCAGCGTAGGTTCGAGCGGGAGGGCCTACGAGCAGTACTTC. The chain couples TRBV9 to TRBJ2-7, with 10 bases that match TRBD2. CDR1 and CDR2 from the germline V gene are SGDLS and YYNGEE. With 0 bases clipped from V and 2 bases from J, the junction kept 5 bases outside the gene matches. The CDR3 totals 16 residues. Looking up the rest from reference TRBV9 and TRBJ2-7 gives the full variable domain: DSGVTQTPKHLITATGQRVTLRCSPRSGDLSVYWYQQSLDQGLQFLIQYYNGEERAKGNILERFSAQQFPDLHSELNLSSLELGDSALYFCASSVGSSGRAYEQYFGPGTRLTVT.

The rearrangement uses TRBV19 and TRBJ2-6; D is possibly TRBD1 (5 bases). Trimming took off 5 bases at V and 2 bases at J, with 16 bases between the two ends. The CDR3 is 17 amino acids. Germline lookup yields CDR1 LNHDA and CDR2 SQIVND (reference sequence). DNA of the CDR3: TGTGCCAGTAGTCCAACATCCACAGGTACTGGGGCCAACGTCCTGACTTTC. Amino acid sequence: CASSPTSTGTGANVLTF.

This chain uses TRBV10-3 with TRBJ2-1, with 13 positions matching TRBD2. The CDR3 runs 17 residues. J gave up 5 bases and V 4 bases, and 8 bases lay outside the gene matches. The germline V gene has CDR1 ENHRY and CDR2 SYGVKD. The CDR3 DNA sequence: TGTGCCATCAGTGCAACTAGCGGGAGGGCCTCGGACAATGAGCAGTTCTTC. As protein: CAISATSGRASDNEQFF.

This sequence joins TRBV5-4 and TRBJ1-2; D remains unclear. The ends were cut back, 4 bases at V and 1 base at J, with 11 bases in the middle. This CDR3 comprises 14 residues. Per the germline V gene, CDR1 is SGHNT and CDR2 is YYREEE (reference sequence). CDR3 in DNA: TGTGCCAGCAGCCCGGATAGCTTTAACTATGGCTACACCTTC. It codes for CASSPDSFNYGYTF.

This sequence joins TRBV19 and TRBJ1-2; TRBD1 matches 7 bases. The V and J ends lost 1 base and 7 bases, in that order; junction bases with no gene match: 9. The germline V gene encodes CDR1 LNHDA and CDR2 SQIVND (reference sequence). The CDR3 is 15 amino acids. The CDR3 DNA is TGTGCCAGTAGTATAGGTGGCAGGGGGACGTCTGGCTACACCTTC. Its translation: CASSIGGRGTSGYTF.

The chain has TRBV14 and TRBJ1-6, with TRBD1 as a possible D gene (5 bases). The V end was cut by 4 bases, the J end by 10 bases, with 14 bases between. This CDR3 spans 14 amino acids. Germline CDR1 SGHDN, CDR2 FVKESK. This chain's CDR3 is CASSRGRGYSPLHF. DNA for the CDR3: TGTGCCAGCAGCCGTGGGAGGGGTTACTCACCCCTCCACTTT. The full variable domain, rest sourced from reference TRBV14 and TRBJ1-6, is EAGVTQFPSHSVIEKGQTVTLRCDPISGHDNLYWYRRVMGKEIKFLLHFVKESKQDESGMPNNRFLAERTGGTYSTLKVQPAELEDSGVYFCASSRGRGYSPLHFGNGTRLTVT.

A word on this clone: One end of the junction varies from germline; a read error may be responsible. The rearrangement links TRBV19 to TRBJ2-3; D is perhaps TRBD1 (6 bases). Germline CDR1 LNHDA, CDR2 SQIVND (reference sequence). The CDR3 runs 16 residues. The DNA for the CDR3 is TGTGCCAGTAGTAGAGGGGGTTTCGGAAGCAGAGATACGCAGTATTTT. It codes for CASSRGGFGSRDTQYF.

The J gene is TRBJ2-3, the V gene TRBV5-4; 7 positions match TRBD1. V was clipped by 4 bases and J by 3 bases; unmatched bases: 14. The germline V gene has CDR1 SGHNT and CDR2 YYREEE (reference sequence). This CDR3 region has 17 residues. This chain's CDR3 is CASSRTGTALGTDTQYF. As DNA, the CDR3 is TGTGCCAGCAGCAGAACCGGGACAGCCCTAGGTACAGATACGCAGTATTTT.